This T cell receptor (beta chain) was captured by sequencing in a study of T cell changes during pregnancy in multiple sclerosis. Using immunoSEQ multiplex PCR, the repertoire was profiled, and TCRdb retains in-frame clones only, with some absent. This sample carries tens of thousands of clones, 85% to 95% of them seen once, and the ten largest clones take about 2.8%. Germline lookup yields CDR1 SNHLY and CDR2 FYNNEI. V lost 4 bases and J 2 bases, leaving 12 bases between the germline ends. The CDR3 consists of 14 residues. Sequenced here: peripheral blood, sampled in the third trimester of pregnancy. This sequence was found in a female donor in good health, enrolled as a control in a pregnancy study. V is TRBV2 and J is TRBJ2-7, with D maybe TRBD1 (6 bases). CDR3 protein: CASSVSRGPYEQYF. The DNA of the CDR3 is TGTGCCAGCAGTGTTAGCAGGGGCCCCTACGAGCAGTACTTC.